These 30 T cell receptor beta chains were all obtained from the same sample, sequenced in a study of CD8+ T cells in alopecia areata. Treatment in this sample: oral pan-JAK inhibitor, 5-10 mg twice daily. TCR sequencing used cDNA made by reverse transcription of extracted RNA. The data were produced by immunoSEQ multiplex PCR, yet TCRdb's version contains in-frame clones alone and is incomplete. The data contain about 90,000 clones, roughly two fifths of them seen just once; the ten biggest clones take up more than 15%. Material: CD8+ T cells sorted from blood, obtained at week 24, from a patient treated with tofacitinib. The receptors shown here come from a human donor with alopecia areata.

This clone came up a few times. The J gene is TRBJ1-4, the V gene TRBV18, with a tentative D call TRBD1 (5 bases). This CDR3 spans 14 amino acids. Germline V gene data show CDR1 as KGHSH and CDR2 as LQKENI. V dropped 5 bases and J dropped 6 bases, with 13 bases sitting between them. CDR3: CASSTQASDEKLFF. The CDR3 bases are TGTGCCAGCTCAACACAGGCGTCGGATGAAAAACTGTTTTTT.

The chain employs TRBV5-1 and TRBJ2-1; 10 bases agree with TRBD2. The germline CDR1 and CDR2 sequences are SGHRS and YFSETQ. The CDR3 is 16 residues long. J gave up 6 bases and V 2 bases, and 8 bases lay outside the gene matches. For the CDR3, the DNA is TGCGCCAGCAGCTTTTCCGACTGGACTAGCGGCAATGAGCAGTTCTTC. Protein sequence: CASSFSDWTSGNEQFF.

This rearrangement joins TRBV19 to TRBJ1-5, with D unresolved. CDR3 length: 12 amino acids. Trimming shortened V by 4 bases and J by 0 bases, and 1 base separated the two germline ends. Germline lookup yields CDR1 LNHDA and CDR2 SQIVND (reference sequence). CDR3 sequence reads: CASSNSNQPQHF. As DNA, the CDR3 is TGTGCCAGTAGTAATAGCAATCAGCCCCAGCATTTT.

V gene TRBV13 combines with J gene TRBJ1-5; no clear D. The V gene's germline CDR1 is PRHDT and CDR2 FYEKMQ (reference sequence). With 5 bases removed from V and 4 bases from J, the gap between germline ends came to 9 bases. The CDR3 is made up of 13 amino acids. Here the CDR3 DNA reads TGTGCCAGCAGCAGAGGGTCGAATCAGCCCCAGCATTTT. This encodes CASSRGSNQPQHF. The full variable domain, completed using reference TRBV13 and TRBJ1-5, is AAGVIQSPRHLIKEKRETATLKCYPIPRHDTVYWYQQGPGQDPQFLISFYEKMQSDKGSIPDRFSAQQFSDYHSELNMSSLELGDSALYFCASSRGSNQPQHFGDGTRLSIL.

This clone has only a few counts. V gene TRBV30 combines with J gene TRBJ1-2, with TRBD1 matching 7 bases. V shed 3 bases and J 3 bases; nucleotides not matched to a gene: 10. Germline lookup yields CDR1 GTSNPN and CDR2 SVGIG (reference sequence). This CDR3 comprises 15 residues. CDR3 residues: CAWRTAGRGYYGYTF. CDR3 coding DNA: TGTGCCTGGAGGACGGCGGGCAGGGGGTACTATGGCTACACCTTC.

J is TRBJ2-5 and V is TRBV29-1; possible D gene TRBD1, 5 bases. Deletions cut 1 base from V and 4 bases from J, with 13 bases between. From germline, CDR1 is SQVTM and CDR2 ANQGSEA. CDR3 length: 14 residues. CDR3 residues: CSVEVAGFLETQYF. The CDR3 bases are TGCAGCGTTGAAGTGGCAGGGTTCTTAGAGACCCAGTACTTC. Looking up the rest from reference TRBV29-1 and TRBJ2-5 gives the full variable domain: SAVISQKPSRDICQRGTSLTIQCQVDSQVTMMFWYRQQPGQSLTLIATANQGSEATYESGFVIDKFPISRPNLTFSTLTVSNMSPEDSSIYLCSVEVAGFLETQYFGPGTRLLVL.

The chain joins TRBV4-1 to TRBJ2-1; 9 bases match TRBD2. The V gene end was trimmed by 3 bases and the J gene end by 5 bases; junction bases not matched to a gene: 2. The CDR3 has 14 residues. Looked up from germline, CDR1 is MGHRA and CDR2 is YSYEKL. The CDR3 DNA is TGCGCCAGCAGCCAGCGACTAGCGGACAATGAGCAGTTCTTC. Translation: CASSQRLADNEQFF.

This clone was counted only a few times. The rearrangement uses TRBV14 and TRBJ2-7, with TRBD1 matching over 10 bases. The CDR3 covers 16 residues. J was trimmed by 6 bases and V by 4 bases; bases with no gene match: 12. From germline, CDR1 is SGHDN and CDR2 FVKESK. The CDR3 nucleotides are TGTGCCAGCAGCCGTACCACCGGGACAGGGGTTTTCGAGCAGTACTTC. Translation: CASSRTTGTGVFEQYF.

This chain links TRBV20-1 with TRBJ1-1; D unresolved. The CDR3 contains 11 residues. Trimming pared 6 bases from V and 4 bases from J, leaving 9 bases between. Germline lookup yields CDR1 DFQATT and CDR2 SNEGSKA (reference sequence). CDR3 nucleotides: TGCAGTGCGACGTTCGGCACTGAAGCTTTCTTT. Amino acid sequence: CSATFGTEAFF.

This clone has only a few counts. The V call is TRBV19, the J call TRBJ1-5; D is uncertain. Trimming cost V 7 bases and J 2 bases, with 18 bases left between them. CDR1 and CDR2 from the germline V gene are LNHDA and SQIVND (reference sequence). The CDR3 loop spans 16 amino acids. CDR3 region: CASTPLGAARNQPQHF. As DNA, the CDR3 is TGTGCCAGTACCCCCCTGGGTGCCGCACGCAATCAGCCCCAGCATTTT.

CDR3 protein: CASRGSGDRGYEQYF. CDR3 bases: TGCGCCAGCCGAGGGAGTGGGGACAGGGGTTACGAGCAGTACTTC. The V call is TRBV4-1, the J call TRBJ2-7; 10 positions match TRBD1. The germline V gene has CDR1 MGHRA and CDR2 YSYEKL. There are 15 residues in the CDR3. J gave up 4 bases and V 8 bases, and 11 bases lay outside the gene matches.

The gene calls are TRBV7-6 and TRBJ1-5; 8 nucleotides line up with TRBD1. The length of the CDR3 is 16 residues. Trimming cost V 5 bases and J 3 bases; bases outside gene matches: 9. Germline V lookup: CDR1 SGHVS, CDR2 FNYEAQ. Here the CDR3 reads CASSPSRQGINQPQHF. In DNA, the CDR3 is TGTGCCAGCAGCCCGTCCCGACAGGGGATCAATCAGCCCCAGCATTTT.

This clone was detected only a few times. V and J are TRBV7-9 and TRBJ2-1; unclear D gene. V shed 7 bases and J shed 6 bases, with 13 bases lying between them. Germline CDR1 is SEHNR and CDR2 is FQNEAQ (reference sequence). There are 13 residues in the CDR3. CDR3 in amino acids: CASKTPRTNEQFF. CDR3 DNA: TGTGCCAGCAAGACCCCCCGGACCAATGAGCAGTTCTTC.

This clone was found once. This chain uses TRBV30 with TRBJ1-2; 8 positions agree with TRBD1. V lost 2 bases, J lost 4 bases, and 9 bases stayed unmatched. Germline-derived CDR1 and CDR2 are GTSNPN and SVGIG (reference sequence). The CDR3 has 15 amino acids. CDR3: CAWSPGTGAFYGYTF. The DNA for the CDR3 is TGTGCCTGGAGTCCCGGGACAGGAGCCTTCTATGGCTACACCTTC. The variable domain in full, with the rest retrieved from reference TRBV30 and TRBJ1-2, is SQTIHQWPATLVQPVGSPLSLECTVEGTSNPNLYWYRQAAGRGLQLLFYSVGIGQISSEVPQNLSASRPQDRQFILSSKKLLLSDSGFYLCAWSPGTGAFYGYTFGSGTRLTVV.

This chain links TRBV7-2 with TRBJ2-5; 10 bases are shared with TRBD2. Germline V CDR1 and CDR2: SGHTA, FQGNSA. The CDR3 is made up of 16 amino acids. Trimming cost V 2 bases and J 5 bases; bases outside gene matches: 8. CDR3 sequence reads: CASSLRPLAGVETQYF. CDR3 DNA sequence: TGTGCCAGCAGCTTACGTCCCCTAGCGGGAGTTGAGACCCAGTACTTC.

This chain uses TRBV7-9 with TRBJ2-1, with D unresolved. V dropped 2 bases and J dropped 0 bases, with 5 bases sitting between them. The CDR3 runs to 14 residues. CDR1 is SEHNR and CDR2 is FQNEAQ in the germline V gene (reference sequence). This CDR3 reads CASSLLGSYNEQFF. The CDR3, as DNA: TGTGCCAGCAGCTTATTGGGCTCCTACAATGAGCAGTTCTTC.

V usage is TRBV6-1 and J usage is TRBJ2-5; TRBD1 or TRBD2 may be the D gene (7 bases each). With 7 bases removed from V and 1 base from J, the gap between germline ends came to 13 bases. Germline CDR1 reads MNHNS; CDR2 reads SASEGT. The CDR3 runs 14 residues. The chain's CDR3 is CASKGRGGQETQYF. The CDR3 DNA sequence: TGTGCCAGCAAGGGCAGGGGGGGCCAAGAGACCCAGTACTTC.

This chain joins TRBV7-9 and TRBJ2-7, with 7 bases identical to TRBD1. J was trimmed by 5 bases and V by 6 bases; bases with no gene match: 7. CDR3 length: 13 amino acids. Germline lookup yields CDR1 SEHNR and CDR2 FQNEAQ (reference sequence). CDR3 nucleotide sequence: TGTGCCAGCAGTCCTCCGGGACAGAACGAGCAGTACTTC. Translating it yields CASSPPGQNEQYF.

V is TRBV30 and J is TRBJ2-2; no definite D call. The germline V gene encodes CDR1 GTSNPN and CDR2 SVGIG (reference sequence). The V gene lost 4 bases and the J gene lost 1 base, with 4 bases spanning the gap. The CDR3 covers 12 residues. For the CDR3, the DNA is TGTGCCTGGACGGGGAACACCGGGGAGCTGTTTTTT. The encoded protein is CAWTGNTGELFF.

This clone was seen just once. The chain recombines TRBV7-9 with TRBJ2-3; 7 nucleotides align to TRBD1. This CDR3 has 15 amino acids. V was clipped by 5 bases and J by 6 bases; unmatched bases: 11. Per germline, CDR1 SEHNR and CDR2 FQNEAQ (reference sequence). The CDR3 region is CASSPRDRPSDTQYF. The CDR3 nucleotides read TGTGCCAGCAGCCCTCGGGACAGACCATCGGATACGCAGTATTTT.

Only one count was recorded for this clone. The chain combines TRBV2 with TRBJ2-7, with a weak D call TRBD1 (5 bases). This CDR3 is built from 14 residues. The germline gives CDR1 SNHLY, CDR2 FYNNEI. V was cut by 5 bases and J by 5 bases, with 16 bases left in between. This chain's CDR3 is CASSPRTLEDEQYF. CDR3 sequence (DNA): TGTGCCAGCAGTCCACGGACACTCGAGGACGAGCAGTACTTC.

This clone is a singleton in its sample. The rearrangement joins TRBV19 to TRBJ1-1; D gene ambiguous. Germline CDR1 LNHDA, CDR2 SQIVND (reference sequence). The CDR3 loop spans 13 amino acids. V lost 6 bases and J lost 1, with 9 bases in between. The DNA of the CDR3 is TGTGCCAGTAGACCCGGGAGGAACACTGAAGCTTTCTTT. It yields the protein CASRPGRNTEAFF. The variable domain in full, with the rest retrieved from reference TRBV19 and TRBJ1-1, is DGGITQSPKYLFRKEGQNVTLSCEQNLNHDAMYWYRQDPGQGLRLIYYSQIVNDFQKGDIAEGYSVSREKKESFPLTVTSAQKNPTAFYLCASRPGRNTEAFFGQGTRLTVV.

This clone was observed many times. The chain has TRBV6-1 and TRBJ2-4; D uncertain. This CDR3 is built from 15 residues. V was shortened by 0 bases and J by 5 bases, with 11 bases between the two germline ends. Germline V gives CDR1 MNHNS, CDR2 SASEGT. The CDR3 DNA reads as TGTGCCAGCAGTGAAGCGCCGCTTCCCGAAAACATTCAGTACTTC. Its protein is CASSEAPLPENIQYF.

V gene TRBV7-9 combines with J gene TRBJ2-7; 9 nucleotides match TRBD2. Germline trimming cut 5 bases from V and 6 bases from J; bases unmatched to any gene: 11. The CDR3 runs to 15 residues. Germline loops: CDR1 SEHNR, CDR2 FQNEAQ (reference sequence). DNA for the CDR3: TGTGCCAGCAGCATTAGGAAGCGGGAGGTGAGCGAGCAGTACTTC. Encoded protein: CASSIRKREVSEQYF.

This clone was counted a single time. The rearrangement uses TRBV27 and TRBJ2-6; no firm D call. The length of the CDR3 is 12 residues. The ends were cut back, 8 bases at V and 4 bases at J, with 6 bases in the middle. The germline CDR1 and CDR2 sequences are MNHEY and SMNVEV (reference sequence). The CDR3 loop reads CASGRGANVLTF. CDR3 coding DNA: TGTGCCAGCGGCAGGGGGGCCAACGTCCTGACTTTC.

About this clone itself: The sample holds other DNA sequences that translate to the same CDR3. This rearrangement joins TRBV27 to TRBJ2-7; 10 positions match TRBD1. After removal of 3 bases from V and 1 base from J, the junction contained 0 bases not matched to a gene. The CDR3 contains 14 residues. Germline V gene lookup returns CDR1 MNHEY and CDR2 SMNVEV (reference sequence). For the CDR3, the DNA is TGTGCCAGCAGTTTGGGACAGGGGTCCTACGAGCAGTACTTC. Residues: CASSLGQGSYEQYF.

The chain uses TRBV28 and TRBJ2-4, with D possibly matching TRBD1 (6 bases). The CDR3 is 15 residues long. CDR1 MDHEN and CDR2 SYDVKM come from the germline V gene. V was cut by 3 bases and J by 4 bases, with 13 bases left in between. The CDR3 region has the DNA TGTGCCAGCAGTTTGTGGACAGAAAGTAAAAACATTCAGTACTTC. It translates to CASSLWTESKNIQYF. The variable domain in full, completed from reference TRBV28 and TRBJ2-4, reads DVKVTQSSRYLVKRTGEKVFLECVQDMDHENMFWYRQDPGLGLRLIYFSYDVKMKEKGDIPEGYSVSREKKERFSLILESASTNQTSMYLCASSLWTESKNIQYFGAGTRLSVL.

The CDR3 is CASSLNEQFF. CDR3 sequence (DNA): TGTGCCAGCAGTCTCAATGAGCAGTTCTTC. This chain uses TRBV27 with TRBJ2-1; D is uncertain. There are 10 residues in the CDR3. Germline-derived CDR1 and CDR2 are MNHEY and SMNVEV (reference sequence). Trimming took off 5 bases at V and 6 bases at J, with 2 bases between the two ends.

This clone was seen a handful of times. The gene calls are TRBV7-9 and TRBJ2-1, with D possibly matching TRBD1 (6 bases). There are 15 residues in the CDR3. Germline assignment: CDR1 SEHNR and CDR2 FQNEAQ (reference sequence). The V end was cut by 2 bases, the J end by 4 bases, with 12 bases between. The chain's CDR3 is CASSLPAGDYNEQFF. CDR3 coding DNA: TGTGCCAGCAGCTTACCGGCAGGGGATTACAATGAGCAGTTCTTC.

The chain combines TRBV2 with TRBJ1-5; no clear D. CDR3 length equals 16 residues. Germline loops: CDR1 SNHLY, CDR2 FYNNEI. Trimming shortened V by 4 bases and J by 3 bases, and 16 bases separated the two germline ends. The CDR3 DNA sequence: TGTGCCAGCAGTGTCGGTTTCGGAGGCCTCAATCAGCCCCAGCATTTT. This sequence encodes CASSVGFGGLNQPQHF.